The T cell receptor (beta chain) described here comes from a study of T cell repertoires in cytomegalovirus infection. Study as a whole: Based on public TCR beta signatures, there were indications of CMV infection and of a matching HLA type. Overall study results and limits: Clonotypes of TCR beta that were HLA-C-restricted and CMV-specific dominated the ex vivo response. The study identified carriers of CMV plus the relevant HLA from cumulative public TCR beta family frequency.

With respect to this clonotype: Its specificity is not known.

TCRdb independently ran MiXCR on the reads; one entry per CDR3 protein. Among more than 650,000 distinct CDR3 sequences, about 40% were seen once, and the ten largest hold around 2.8%. Looked up from germline, CDR1 is DFQATT and CDR2 is SNEGSKA (reference sequence). The CDR3 sequence is 17 residues long. Trimming took 0 bases from V and 0 from J, leaving 12 bases between them. The V gene is TRBV20-1, the J gene TRBJ1-6; D not certain. This sequence originates from a human donor in good health (CMV status not recorded). Some clones in this sample may be carry-over from other donors' samples. The sample taken for sequencing was PBMCs. The CDR3 DNA reads TGCAGTGCTAGAGAGGTCACGGGGAGCTCCTATAATTCACCCCTCCACTTT. This sequence encodes CSAREVTGSSYNSPLHF.